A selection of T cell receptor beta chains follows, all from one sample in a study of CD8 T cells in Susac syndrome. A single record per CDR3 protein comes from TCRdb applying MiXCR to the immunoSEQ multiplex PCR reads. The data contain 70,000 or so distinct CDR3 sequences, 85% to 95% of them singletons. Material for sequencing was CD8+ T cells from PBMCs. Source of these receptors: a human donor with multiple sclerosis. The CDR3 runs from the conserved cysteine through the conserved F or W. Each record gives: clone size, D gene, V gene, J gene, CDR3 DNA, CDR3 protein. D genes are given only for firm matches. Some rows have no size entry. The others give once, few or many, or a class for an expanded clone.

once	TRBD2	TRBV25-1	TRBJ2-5	TGTGCCAGCAGTGGAACTGGACTAGAACAAGAGACCCAGTACTTC	CASSGTGLEQETQYF
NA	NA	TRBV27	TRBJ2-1	TGTGCCAGCAGTGCCTACTCTGGGGAGCGGTATGAGCAGTTCTTC	CASSAYSGERYEQFF
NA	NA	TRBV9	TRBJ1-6	TGTGCCAGCAGCGGATCAGGGATTTCACCCCTCCACTTT	CASSGSGISPLHF
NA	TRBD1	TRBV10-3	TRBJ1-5	TGCGCGGACAGGGGGAGCGGGAGCAATCAGCCCCAGCATTTT	CADRGSGSNQPQHF
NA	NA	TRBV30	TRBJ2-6	TGTGCCTGGAGACCCACGGGGGGCGGCCCCAACGTCCTGACTTTC	CAWRPTGGGPNVLTF
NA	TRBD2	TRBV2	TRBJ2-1	TGTGCCAGCAGAGCCGGGACTATGACCTACAATGAGCAGTTCTTC	CASRAGTMTYNEQFF
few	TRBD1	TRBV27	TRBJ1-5	TGTGCCAGCAGTAGACAGGGTAGCAATCAGCCCCAGCATTTT	CASSRQGSNQPQHF
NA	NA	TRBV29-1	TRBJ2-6	TGCAGCGTCCCGTTCTCTGGGGCCAACGTCCTGACTTTC	CSVPFSGANVLTF
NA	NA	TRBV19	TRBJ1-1	TGTGCCAGTAGTTCGGCGGGGGCAGTTCAAGCTTTCTTT	CASSSAGAVQAFF
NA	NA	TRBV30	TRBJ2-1	TGTGCCTGGGGTGTTTCGTACAATGAGCAGTTCTTC	CAWGVSYNEQFF
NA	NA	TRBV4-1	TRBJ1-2	TGCGCCAGCAGCCAAGGAGGCGGATCCTATGGCTACACCTTC	CASSQGGGSYGYTF
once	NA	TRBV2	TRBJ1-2	TGTGCCAGCAGTGAAAGGTTCCAGTTGGACGGCTACACCTTC	CASSERFQLDGYTF
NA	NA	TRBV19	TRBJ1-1	TGTGCCAGTAGTATGGTAGGGCCGGGGAACACTGAAGCTTTCTTT	CASSMVGPGNTEAFF
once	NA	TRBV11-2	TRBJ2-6	TGTGCCAGCAGCTGGGGTCCTGGGGCCAACGTCCTGACTTTC	CASSWGPGANVLTF
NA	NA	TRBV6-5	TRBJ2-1	TGTGCCAGCAGATATCAGGGTTCTGAGCAGTTCTTC	CASRYQGSEQFF
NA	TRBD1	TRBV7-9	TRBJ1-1	TGTGCCAGCAGCCCACAGGGGGTCACTGAAGCTTTTTTT	CASSPQGVTEAFF
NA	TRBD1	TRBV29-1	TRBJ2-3	TGCAGCGTCGTTGGTCCGGACAGGGAGACAGATACGCAGTATTTT	CSVVGPDRETDTQYF
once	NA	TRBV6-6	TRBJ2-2	TGTGCCAGCAGCTTCGAGACGAGGGTCGGGGAGCTGTTTTTT	CASSFETRVGELFF
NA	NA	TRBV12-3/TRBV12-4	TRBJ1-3	TGTGCCAGCACTTCCTTAGACAGGACCATATATTTT	CASTSLDRTIYF
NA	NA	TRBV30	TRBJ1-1	TGTGTCTACGAGACAGCGATGAACACTGAAGCTTTCTTT	CVYETAMNTEAFF
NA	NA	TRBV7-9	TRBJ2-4	TGTGCCAGCACAAGTGGGACGGCCAAAAACATTCAGTACTTC	CASTSGTAKNIQYF
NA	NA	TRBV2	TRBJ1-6	TGTGCCAGCAGTGTAGTTCATCGCACGTCGGATAATTCACCCCTCCACTTT	CASSVVHRTSDNSPLHF
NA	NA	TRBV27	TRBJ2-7	TGTGCCAGCAGTTTATCGGGCTTGGGGCTCGAGCAGTACTTC	CASSLSGLGLEQYF
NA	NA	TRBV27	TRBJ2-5	TGTGCCAGCAGTCCATATTCGGGCATAACGGAGACCCAGTACTTC	CASSPYSGITETQYF
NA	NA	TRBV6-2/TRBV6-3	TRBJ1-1	TGTGCCAGCAGTTCCCTGGGAGGCACTGAAGCTTTCTTT	CASSSLGGTEAFF
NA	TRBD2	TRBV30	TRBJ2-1	TGTGCCTGGGAGGGACTAGCGGCTGCCTACAATGAGCAGTTCTTC	CAWEGLAAAYNEQFF
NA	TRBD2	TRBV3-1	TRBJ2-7	TGTGCCAGCAGCCCGGGACTAGCGGGGGGTTACGAGCAGTACTTC	CASSPGLAGGYEQYF
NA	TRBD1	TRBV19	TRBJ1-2	TGTGCCAGTAGTATGCCGGACAGGGCGGGAGCTAACTATGGCTACACCTTC	CASSMPDRAGANYGYTF
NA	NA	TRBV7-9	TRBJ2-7	TGTGCCAGCAGCTTCATACAAGGCTACGAGCAGTACTTC	CASSFIQGYEQYF
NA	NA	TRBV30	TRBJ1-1	TGTGCCTGGAGTGAGCCGGGGATCGCTGAAGCTTTCTTT	CAWSEPGIAEAFF
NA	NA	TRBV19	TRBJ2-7	TGTGCCAGTAGCCAGGGTCCCGCCTACGAGCAGTACTTC	CASSQGPAYEQYF
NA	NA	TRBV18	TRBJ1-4	TGTGCCAGCTCACCAGCCTCCGAGGAAAAACTGTTTTTT	CASSPASEEKLFF
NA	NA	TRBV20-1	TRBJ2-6	TGCAGTGCTAGAGATAAGGGGTATGGTGGGGCCAACGTCCTGACTTTC	CSARDKGYGGANVLTF
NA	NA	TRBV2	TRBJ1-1	TGTGCCAGCAGTAATTGGAACACTGAAGCTTTCTTT	CASSNWNTEAFF
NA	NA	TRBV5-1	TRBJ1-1	TGCGCCAGCAGCCAATTAGGGGGGGAGGGTACGAAGGGTGAAGCTTTCTTT	CASSQLGGEGTKGEAFF
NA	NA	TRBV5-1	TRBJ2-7	TGCGCCACCCGGCAGGGTGACGGCGGATTCTCCTACGAGCAGTACTTC	CATRQGDGGFSYEQYF
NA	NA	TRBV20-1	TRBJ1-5	TGCAGTGCAACGAGCGGGGCTCGTAGCAATCAGCCCCAGCATTTT	CSATSGARSNQPQHF